This T cell receptor beta chain was captured by sequencing in a study of T cells after yellow fever vaccination. About the research overall: SMART-Seq v4 Ultra Low Input handled preparation of low-cell-number fractions. Study conclusions and caveats: Researchers report a weaker secondary response that nonetheless peaked faster, day 5 versus 15. Clones from primary vaccination mostly reappeared after the booster (96% CD4, over 85% CD8).

TCR cDNA, made by 5'RACE template switching, carried an added universal primer site and UMIs. TCRdb reprocessed the 5' RACE reads with MiXCR, giving one entry per CDR3 protein. The sample yields 230,000 or so distinct CDR3 sequences, roughly 6.2% seen once. As regards this clonotype: What it recognizes is unknown.

Between the trimmed V and J ends, which lost 6 bases and 10 bases, there was a span of 16 bases. The length of the CDR3 is 13 residues. Germline assignment: CDR1 SEHNR and CDR2 FQNEAQ (reference sequence). This receptor was obtained from a young man who received the YFV17D yellow fever vaccine. The specimen comprised CD4+ T cells sorted from PBMCs, sampled on the day of the yellow fever booster vaccination. The V gene is TRBV7-9, the J gene TRBJ2-1, with D perhaps matching TRBD1 (6 bases). The CDR3 loop is CASRNLGAGEQFF. CDR3 bases: TGTGCCAGCAGAAATTTGGGGGCAGGGGAGCAGTTCTTC.